A single sample gave rise to the 26 T cell receptor beta chains below, sequenced in a study of response to subunit inactivated influenza vaccine. TCRdb reprocessed the RT-PCR reads with MiXCR, giving one entry per CDR3 protein. The sample holds about 500,000 distinct CDR3 sequences, more than 7% seen once. The sequences come from PBMCs from blood, collected about 24 months after vaccination. The receptors come from a man between 50 and 69 years old who received an inactivated influenza vaccine.

This clonotype was seen a few times. The chain uses TRBV12-3 or TRBV12-4 and TRBJ1-5; tentatively, D is TRBD1 (6 bases). This CDR3 comprises 15 residues. V was shortened by 6 bases and J by 7 bases, with 19 bases between the two germline ends. DNA for the CDR3: TGTGCCAGCAGCCCCGCAGGCAGGGGAAAACAGCCCCAGCATTTT. Encoded protein: CASSPAGRGKQPQHF.

This clonotype occurred many times. The chain uses TRBV30 and TRBJ1-1; D gene ambiguous. The CDR3 contains 13 residues. Germline CDR1 is GTSNPN and CDR2 is SVGIG (reference sequence). Trimming stripped 6 bases from V and 0 bases from J, with 11 bases between. The CDR3 region has the DNA TGTGCCTGCGGGTCGTGGATGAACACTGAAGCTTTCTTT. This sequence encodes CACGSWMNTEAFF.

The chain couples TRBV28 to TRBJ2-5; D remains ambiguous. The CDR3 runs 16 residues. In germline, CDR1 is MDHEN, CDR2 SYDVKM. Trimming took 1 base from V and 2 from J, leaving 14 bases between them. CDR3 sequence reads: CASSLLRTAPQETQYF. CDR3 coding DNA: TGTGCCAGCAGTTTATTGAGGACGGCTCCACAAGAGACCCAGTACTTC.

The gene calls are TRBV7-2 and TRBJ1-2; perhaps TRBD1 as D (6 bases). Per germline, CDR1 SGHTA and CDR2 FQGNSA. V gave up 5 bases and J gave up 4 bases, with 14 bases separating them. The CDR3 runs 14 residues. The CDR3 region has the DNA TGTGCCAGCAGCGCTCACAGGGTGGGCTATGGCTACACCTTC. Translating it yields CASSAHRVGYGYTF. The whole variable domain, filled in from reference TRBV7-2 and TRBJ1-2, reads GAGVSQSPSNKVTEKGKDVELRCDPISGHTALYWYRQSLGQGLEFLIYFQGNSAPDKSGLPSDRFSAERTGGSVSTLTIQRTQQEDSAVYLCASSAHRVGYGYTFGSGTRLTVV.

The rearrangement joins TRBV20-1 to TRBJ1-2; 8 bases are a match to TRBD1. The CDR3 consists of 15 residues. The germline gives CDR1 DFQATT, CDR2 SNEGSKA (reference sequence). J was trimmed by 3 bases and V by 6 bases; bases with no gene match: 12. CDR3 sequence: CSARPGQGADYGYTF. CDR3 DNA: TGCAGTGCAAGACCGGGGCAGGGGGCTGACTATGGCTACACCTTC.

The CDR3 here is CASSPGASGGQETQYF. The CDR3 coding sequence is TGTGCCAGCAGCCCCGGGGCTAGCGGGGGCCAAGAGACCCAGTACTTC. This rearrangement joins TRBV5-4 to TRBJ2-5, with 10 nucleotides matching TRBD2. Germline loops: CDR1 SGHNT, CDR2 YYREEE (reference sequence). V lost 4 bases, J lost 1 base, and 7 bases stayed unmatched. The CDR3 covers 16 residues.

This CDR3 is CASSVDRTGPQHF. In nucleotides, the CDR3 is TGTGCCAGCAGCGTAGACAGGACGGGGCCCCAGCATTTT. V usage is TRBV9 and J usage is TRBJ1-5, with D perhaps TRBD1 (5 bases). CDR1 is SGDLS, CDR2 YYNGEE, per germline. This CDR3 has 13 amino acids. Trimming took off 0 bases at V and 9 bases at J, with 10 bases between the two ends.

The rearrangement uses TRBV3-1 and TRBJ1-1; D might be TRBD1 (5 bases). The CDR3 totals 15 residues. The germline gives CDR1 LGHDT, CDR2 YNNKEL (reference sequence). Trimming shortened V by 2 bases and J by 1 base, and 11 bases separated the two germline ends. This CDR3 is CASSQIREGNTEAFF. The CDR3, as DNA: TGTGCCAGCAGCCAAATCAGGGAAGGGAACACTGAAGCTTTCTTT.

This clonotype was seen many times. The chain links TRBV4-2 to TRBJ2-5; tentatively, D is TRBD1 or TRBD2 (5 bases each). The CDR3 runs 14 residues. The germline V and J ends were trimmed by 1 base and 3 bases, with 9 bases remaining between them. Germline V lookup: CDR1 LGHNA, CDR2 YNFKEQ. CDR3 in DNA: TGTGCCAGCAGCCAAGGGGTGGGGGAAGAGACCCAGTACTTC. Protein product: CASSQGVGEETQYF.

This clonotype was picked up many times. This chain uses TRBV5-5 with TRBJ1-2; 8 bases line up with TRBD1. The CDR3 is 13 residues long. Unmatched junction bases numbered 2, after V lost 4 bases and J lost 3 bases. The germline V gene has CDR1 SGHKS and CDR2 YYEKEE (reference sequence). CDR3 DNA sequence: TGTGCCAGCAGCATGGACAGGGACTATGGCTACACCTTC. Protein sequence: CASSMDRDYGYTF.

There are many counts of this clonotype. This rearrangement joins TRBV5-1 to TRBJ2-2; unclear D gene. V was pared by 2 bases and J by 5 bases, with 7 bases between. The CDR3 has 13 amino acids. Germline values: CDR1 SGHRS, CDR2 YFSETQ. CDR3 bases: TGCGCCAGCAGCTTAGTGAGGACCGGGGAGCTGTTTTTT. Translated, it gives CASSLVRTGELFF.

V gene TRBV19 combines with J gene TRBJ1-2; a weak D match, TRBD1 (6 bases). The CDR3 is made up of 12 amino acids. Germline V CDR1 and CDR2: LNHDA, SQIVND (reference sequence). V was shortened by 6 bases and J by 8 bases, with 13 bases between the two germline ends. Written as DNA, the CDR3 is TGTGCCAGTAGCACAGGGATATGGGGCTACACCTTC. Residues: CASSTGIWGYTF. Combining the CDR3 with reference TRBV19 and TRBJ1-2 gives the whole variable domain DGGITQSPKYLFRKEGQNVTLSCEQNLNHDAMYWYRQDPGQGLRLIYYSQIVNDFQKGDIAEGYSVSREKKESFPLTVTSAQKNPTAFYLCASSTGIWGYTFGSGTRLTVV.

In its sample, this clonotype was seen a few times. This chain joins TRBV2 and TRBJ1-4; tentatively, D is TRBD1 (5 bases). CDR1 SNHLY and CDR2 FYNNEI come from the germline V gene. The V and J ends lost 8 bases and 8 bases respectively, with 15 bases between them. The CDR3 runs to 13 residues. CDR3 protein: CASRWQGGEKLFF. Written as DNA, the CDR3 is TGTGCCAGCCGGTGGCAGGGAGGCGAAAAACTGTTTTTT.

This clonotype was detected ten times or more. The chain couples TRBV7-3 to TRBJ2-3, with TRBD2 matching over 7 bases. Germline assignment: CDR1 SGHTA and CDR2 FQGTGA. With V trimmed by 1 base and J by 0 bases, 1 base remained unmatched. The CDR3 loop spans 15 amino acids. CDR3 sequence (DNA): TGTGCCAGCAGCTTAATGGGACTAAGCACAGATACGCAGTATTTT. It codes for CASSLMGLSTDTQYF.

This clonotype is categorized as medium-sized. The V gene is TRBV7-2, the J gene TRBJ2-3; 10 nucleotides match TRBD2. The CDR3 has 16 residues. Germline-derived CDR1 and CDR2 are SGHTA and FQGNSA. V trimming: 5 bases; J trimming: 2 bases; junction bases outside the gene matches: 7. For the CDR3, the DNA is TGTGCCAGCAGCACGCCTAGCGGGAGCTTCACAGATACGCAGTATTTT. Translation: CASSTPSGSFTDTQYF.

This clonotype was counted a few times. The chain carries TRBV6-5 and TRBJ1-3, with D perhaps TRBD1 (5 bases). The CDR3 length is 14 residues. Germline assignment: CDR1 MNHEY and CDR2 SVGAGI. V lost 0 bases, J lost 2 bases, and 5 bases lay in between. The CDR3 region has the DNA TGTGCCAGCAGTTACTCGGGGCCTGGAAACACCATATATTTT. Encoded protein: CASSYSGPGNTIYF.

In its sample, this clonotype was seen a few times. The rearrangement links TRBV12-3 or TRBV12-4 to TRBJ1-1; possibly TRBD1 for D (5 bases). The CDR3 totals 13 residues. Trimming cost V 6 bases and J 4 bases, with 12 bases left between them. CDR3 amino acids: CASRALGGTEAFF. CDR3 nucleotide sequence: TGTGCCAGCAGAGCTTTGGGGGGCACTGAAGCTTTCTTT.

The J gene is TRBJ2-7, the V gene TRBV20-1; D is possibly TRBD1 (5 bases). The CDR3 is made up of 14 amino acids. The V and J ends lost 3 bases and 3 bases respectively, with 15 bases between them. Germline V gene data show CDR1 as DFQATT and CDR2 as SNEGSKA (reference sequence). The CDR3 coding sequence is TGCAGTGCTAGCTCCCAGGGTAAGGGCTACGAGCAGTACTTC. The encoded protein is CSASSQGKGYEQYF.

The chain uses TRBV3-1 and TRBJ1-1; unclear D gene. The V end lost 0 bases, the J end lost 1 base, and 9 bases lay between the germline ends. CDR1 LGHDT and CDR2 YNNKEL come from the germline V gene (reference sequence). This CDR3 region has 15 residues. CDR3 in DNA: TGTGCCAGCAGCCAAGATCCTTGGAAGAACACTGAAGCTTTCTTT. It yields the protein CASSQDPWKNTEAFF.

In this sample, this clonotype turned up many times. V usage is TRBV10-3 and J usage is TRBJ1-1; no clear D gene. This CDR3 is built from 12 residues. Trimming shortened V by 3 bases and J by 7 bases, and 9 bases separated the two germline ends. CDR1 and CDR2 (germline): ENHRY, SYGVKD. The CDR3 loop is CAISESGNEAFF. CDR3 in DNA: TGTGCCATCAGTGAATCGGGAAATGAAGCTTTCTTT.

This clonotype showed up many times. The chain combines TRBV27 with TRBJ2-3; no clear D. V was pared by 0 bases and J by 1 base, with 8 bases between. This CDR3 comprises 15 residues. CDR1 MNHEY and CDR2 SMNVEV come from the germline V gene (reference sequence). For the CDR3, the DNA is TGTGCCAGCAGTTTATCTGTGGCGGGCACAGATACGCAGTATTTT. Translated, it gives CASSLSVAGTDTQYF.

In this sample, this clonotype turned up many times. This sequence joins TRBV7-6 and TRBJ2-7; D remains unclear. This CDR3 contains 12 residues. Germline loops: CDR1 SGHVS, CDR2 FNYEAQ. With 1 base removed from V and 5 bases from J, the gap between germline ends came to 6 bases. The CDR3 coding sequence is TGTGCCAGCAGCTTAGTGTCTCACGAGCAGTACTTC. Its translation is CASSLVSHEQYF.

The chain uses TRBV30 and TRBJ2-4; 8 positions agree with TRBD1. The V gene's germline CDR1 is GTSNPN and CDR2 SVGIG (reference sequence). This CDR3 is 13 amino acids long. The DNA for the CDR3 is TGTGCATCGACAGGGGTAGCCAAAAACATTCAGTACTTC. It codes for CASTGVAKNIQYF. Complete variable domain (other parts from reference TRBV30 and TRBJ2-4): SQTIHQWPATLVQPVGSPLSLECTVEGTSNPNLYWYRQAAGRGLQLLFYSVGIGQISSEVPQNLSASRPQDRQFILSSKKLLLSDSGFYLCASTGVAKNIQYFGAGTRLSVL.

This clonotype was detected a few times. The rearrangement joins TRBV20-1 to TRBJ1-5; tentative D call: TRBD1 (5 bases). Germline-derived CDR1 and CDR2 are DFQATT and SNEGSKA (reference sequence). This CDR3 comprises 13 residues. Trimming removed 3 bases from V and 5 bases from J, with 11 bases in between. The CDR3 bases are TGCAGTGCTAGTGTGGGGGGGGATCAGCCCCAGCATTTT. Translation gives CSASVGGDQPQHF.

The CDR3 protein is CATKGLADTQYF. In nucleotides, the CDR3 is TGTGCCACAAAGGGTTTGGCAGATACGCAGTATTTT. This rearrangement joins TRBV27 to TRBJ2-3; D is unresolved. The CDR3 totals 12 residues. The germline V gene has CDR1 MNHEY and CDR2 SMNVEV (reference sequence). The V end lost 10 bases, the J end lost 4 bases, and 12 bases lay between the germline ends.

CDR3 region: CASSFSAGDGYTF. The CDR3 DNA is TGTGCCAGCAGCTTTTCGGCAGGGGATGGCTACACCTTC. The rearrangement joins TRBV5-4 to TRBJ1-2; possible D gene TRBD1, 6 bases. V was trimmed by 2 bases and J by 6 bases, leaving 11 bases between them. Looked up from germline, CDR1 is SGHNT and CDR2 is YYREEE (reference sequence). The CDR3 extends over 13 amino acids.